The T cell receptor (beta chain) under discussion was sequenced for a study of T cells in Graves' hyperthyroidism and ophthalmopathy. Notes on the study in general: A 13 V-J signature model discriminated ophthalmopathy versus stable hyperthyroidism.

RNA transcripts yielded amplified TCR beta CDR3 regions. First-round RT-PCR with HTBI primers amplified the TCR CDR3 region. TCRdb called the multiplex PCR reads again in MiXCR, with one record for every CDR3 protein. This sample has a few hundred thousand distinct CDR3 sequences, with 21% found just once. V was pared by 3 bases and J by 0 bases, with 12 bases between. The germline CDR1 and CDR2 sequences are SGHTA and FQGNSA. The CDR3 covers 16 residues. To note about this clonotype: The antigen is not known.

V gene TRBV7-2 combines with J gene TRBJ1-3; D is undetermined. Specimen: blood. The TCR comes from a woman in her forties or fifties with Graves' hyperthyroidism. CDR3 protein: CASSLAGLLSGNTIYF. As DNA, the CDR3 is TGTGCCAGCAGCTTGGCCGGACTGCTCTCTGGAAACACCATATATTTT.